This passage covers 32 T cell receptor beta chains from one sample sequenced in a study of blood T cell repertoires in COVID-19. Measured with immunoSEQ multiplex PCR; TCRdb has only the in-frame clones, and not every one. The sample has 150,000 to 200,000 clones; roughly four fifths are singletons. Source material: peripheral blood. The receptors were sampled from a human donor in a cohort sampled during active COVID-19.

This chain uses TRBV10-3 with TRBJ2-7, with a tentative D call TRBD2 (6 bases). The ends were cut back, 2 bases at V and 2 bases at J, with 13 bases in the middle. Germline values: CDR1 ENHRY, CDR2 SYGVKD. This CDR3 region has 15 residues. The CDR3 nucleotides read TGTGCCATCAGTGAGGCTCCAGGACTACCCTACGAGCAGTACTTC. Translating it yields CAISEAPGLPYEQYF.

This clone came up once. The chain carries TRBV13 and TRBJ2-7; D uncertain. CDR3 length: 14 amino acids. CDR1 is PRHDT, CDR2 FYEKMQ, per germline (reference sequence). Trimming removed 3 bases at V and 4 bases at J, with 13 bases between. This CDR3 reads CASSFIDTFYEQYF. CDR3 DNA: TGTGCCAGCAGCTTCATAGACACCTTTTACGAGCAGTACTTC.

The chain employs TRBV7-9 and TRBJ2-1; D possibly corresponds to TRBD2 (5 bases). Germline CDR1 is SEHNR and CDR2 is FQNEAQ (reference sequence). Trimming took off 3 bases at V and 7 bases at J, with 16 bases between the two ends. The CDR3 length is 15 residues. In DNA form, the CDR3 reads TGTGCCAGCAGCTTTGACCCCGGGGTTGGGAATGAGCAGTTCTTC. Residues: CASSFDPGVGNEQFF.

The CDR3 sequence: CASSHIQGGNEQYF. The CDR3, as DNA: TGCGCCAGCAGCCATATACAGGGAGGGAACGAGCAGTACTTC. The chain couples TRBV4-1 to TRBJ2-7, with D possibly matching TRBD2 (7 bases). CDR1 MGHRA and CDR2 YSYEKL come from the germline V gene. The CDR3 totals 14 residues. V was cut by 3 bases and J by 5 bases, with 14 bases left in between.

The chain combines TRBV7-2 with TRBJ1-1; D is ambiguous. The CDR3 extends over 14 amino acids. Germline values: CDR1 SGHTA, CDR2 FQGNSA. V gave up 8 bases and J gave up 4 bases, with 17 bases separating them. CDR3 nucleotide sequence: TGTGCCAGCCGATACCAATCCGAGGGCACTGAAGCTTTCTTT. It specifies CASRYQSEGTEAFF.

The V gene is TRBV19, the J gene TRBJ1-1; 8 nucleotides agree with TRBD1. CDR3 length: 15 amino acids. CDR1 is LNHDA, CDR2 SQIVND, per germline (reference sequence). The junction had 5 bases not matched to a gene; V was cut back by 4 bases and J by 1 base. The CDR3 nucleotides are TGTGCCAGTAGTACCTCGGACAGGGCGAACACTGAAGCTTTCTTT. It encodes CASSTSDRANTEAFF.

This rearrangement joins TRBV12-3 or TRBV12-4 to TRBJ2-2, with D tentatively TRBD1 (6 bases). This CDR3 is built from 13 residues. Trimming shortened V by 6 bases and J by 6 bases, and 11 bases separated the two germline ends. CDR3 coding DNA: TGTGCCAGCAGACGACAGGAGTCCGGGGAGCTGTTTTTT. This encodes CASRRQESGELFF.

In its sample, this clone was seen once. V and J are TRBV5-5 and TRBJ1-1; D remains ambiguous. The length of the CDR3 is 14 residues. V lost 2 bases, J lost 4 bases, and 12 bases lay in between. Germline V gene data show CDR1 as SGHKS and CDR2 as YYEKEE (reference sequence). Here the CDR3 reads CASSLKDWGTEAFF. DNA for the CDR3: TGTGCCAGCAGCTTAAAGGACTGGGGCACTGAAGCTTTCTTT. Supplemented by reference TRBV5-5 and TRBJ1-1, the full variable domain reads DAGVTQSPTHLIKTRGQQVTLRCSPISGHKSVSWYQQVLGQGPQFIFQYYEKEERGRGNFPDRFSARQFPNYSSELNVNALLLGDSALYLCASSLKDWGTEAFFGQGTRLTVV.

The gene calls are TRBV28 and TRBJ2-7; TRBD2 matches at 12 bases. Germline V CDR1 and CDR2: MDHEN, SYDVKM. The V gene end was trimmed by 6 bases and the J gene end by 4 bases; junction bases not matched to a gene: 4. This CDR3 is 14 amino acids long. CDR3 sequence: CASSPLAGGYEQYF. The CDR3 DNA reads as TGTGCCAGCAGCCCACTAGCGGGAGGATACGAGCAGTACTTC.

The rearrangement joins TRBV7-9 to TRBJ2-1; 11 positions match TRBD2. Trimming took 3 bases from V and 8 from J; bases not matched to a gene: 3. Germline-derived CDR1 and CDR2 are SEHNR and FQNEAQ (reference sequence). This CDR3 comprises 14 residues. The CDR3 bases are TGTGCCAGCAGCTTTAGCGGGGGGGCTGATGAGCAGTTCTTC. Its protein is CASSFSGGADEQFF.

This clone was recorded once. V gene TRBV5-5 combines with J gene TRBJ2-3, with 7 bases identical to TRBD2. From germline, CDR1 is SGHKS and CDR2 YYEKEE (reference sequence). The CDR3 is 20 residues long. The ends lost 0 bases at V and 0 bases at J; junction bases unmatched: 16. The CDR3 DNA is TGTGCCAGCAGCTTGGGCCCGAGGGCGGGAGCGCTATTGAGCACAGATACGCAGTATTTT. Translated: CASSLGPRAGALLSTDTQYF.

CDR3 protein: CASSQVELAGVGETQYF. In DNA, the CDR3 is TGTGCCAGCAGCCAAGTGGAACTAGCGGGGGTGGGAGAGACCCAGTACTTC. The chain carries TRBV3-1 (or the pseudogene TRBV3-2) and TRBJ2-5, with TRBD2 matching over 11 bases. Looked up from germline, CDR1 is LGHDT and CDR2 is YNNKEL (reference sequence). This CDR3 is 17 amino acids long. Unmatched junction bases numbered 8, after V lost 1 base and J lost 4 bases.

V is TRBV11-1 and J is TRBJ1-4; 7 nucleotides line up with TRBD1. Germline CDR1 is SGHAT and CDR2 is FQDESV (reference sequence). V dropped 6 bases and J dropped 7; count of bases not matched to a gene: 8. This CDR3 spans 14 amino acids. CDR3 bases: TGTGCCAGCAGTGAACAGGGGACATCTGAAAAACTGTTTTTT. Its translation is CASSEQGTSEKLFF.

This clone was recorded many times. V usage is TRBV7-2 and J usage is TRBJ1-2; no reliable D call. This CDR3 contains 14 residues. CDR1 and CDR2 from the germline V gene are SGHTA and FQGNSA. The V and J ends lost 4 bases and 4 bases respectively, with 13 bases between them. The CDR3 region has the DNA TGTGCCAGCAGCTCAGCTCTAGGCAGCTATGGCTACACCTTC. It specifies CASSSALGSYGYTF.

V gene TRBV3-1 (or the pseudogene TRBV3-2) combines with J gene TRBJ1-1; no reliable D call. Trimming took off 0 bases at V and 0 bases at J, with 14 bases between the two ends. This CDR3 is built from 17 residues. In germline, CDR1 is LGHDT, CDR2 YNNKEL (reference sequence). The chain's CDR3 is CASSQDNKLFMNTEAFF. Here the CDR3 DNA reads TGTGCCAGCAGCCAAGATAATAAGCTTTTTATGAACACTGAAGCTTTCTTT.

V usage is TRBV7-2 and J usage is TRBJ2-3; D is unresolved. Trimming shortened V by 1 base and J by 0 bases, and 5 bases separated the two germline ends. Per germline, CDR1 SGHTA and CDR2 FQGNSA. This CDR3 is 14 amino acids long. Written as DNA, the CDR3 is TGTGCCAGCAGCTTAGTTCTCAGCACAGATACGCAGTATTTT. Residues: CASSLVLSTDTQYF.

The J gene is TRBJ1-1, the V gene TRBV5-6, with a weak D call TRBD1 (5 bases). With 4 bases removed from V and 5 bases from J, the gap between germline ends came to 15 bases. This CDR3 has 14 residues. Germline V gives CDR1 SGHDT, CDR2 YYEEEE. CDR3 DNA sequence: TGTGCCAGCAGCCCTCAGAGCCGGGGGACTGAAGCTTTCTTT. Amino acids: CASSPQSRGTEAFF. The variable domain in full, completed from reference TRBV5-6 and TRBJ1-1, reads DAGVTQSPTHLIKTRGQQVTLRCSPKSGHDTVSWYQQALGQGPQFIFQYYEEEERQRGNFPDRFSGHQFPNYSSELNVNALLLGDSALYLCASSPQSRGTEAFFGQGTRLTVV.

The chain employs TRBV5-1 and TRBJ2-6; weak D call: TRBD2 (6 bases). This CDR3 is built from 15 residues. Trimming shortened V by 4 bases and J by 2 bases, and 10 bases separated the two germline ends. Germline V gene lookup returns CDR1 SGHRS and CDR2 YFSETQ. In DNA form, the CDR3 reads TGCGCCAGCAGCCTCGGAGGGGCTGGGGCCAACGTCCTGACTTTC. It yields the protein CASSLGGAGANVLTF.

This clone has a handful of counts. This chain links TRBV28 with TRBJ1-1; D not resolved. The CDR3 has 11 amino acids. Germline values: CDR1 MDHEN, CDR2 SYDVKM. V lost 3 bases and J lost 11, with 10 bases in between. Written as DNA, the CDR3 is TGTGCCAGCAGTTTGAGCAGGAGGGCTTTCTTT. Encoded protein: CASSLSRRAFF.

J is TRBJ2-1 and V is TRBV4-1, with D maybe TRBD2 (7 bases). This CDR3 contains 17 residues. Trimming removed 3 bases from V and 6 bases from J, with 21 bases in between. From germline, CDR1 is MGHRA and CDR2 YSYEKL. For the CDR3, the DNA is TGCGCCAGCAGCCACCCGGGGTTGGGGGGGGGCCCCAATGAGCAGTTCTTC. Protein: CASSHPGLGGGPNEQFF.

This clone was seen a handful of times. V gene TRBV27 combines with J gene TRBJ2-7; 11 positions agree with TRBD2. Germline V gene sequence: CDR1 MNHEY, CDR2 SMNVEV (reference sequence). The CDR3 consists of 15 residues. The junction had 3 bases not matched to a gene; V was cut back by 2 bases and J by 3 bases. The CDR3 nucleotides are TGTGCCAGCAGTTTACAGGGACTAGCGGTCTACGAGCAGTACTTC. Its translation: CASSLQGLAVYEQYF.

This clone was detected only a few times. The rearrangement uses TRBV28 and TRBJ1-2, with D perhaps TRBD1 (6 bases). V gave up 5 bases and J gave up 8 bases, with 12 bases separating them. Germline V gives CDR1 MDHEN, CDR2 SYDVKM. This CDR3 is built from 12 residues. CDR3 DNA: TGTGCCAGCAGTCCTACAGGGTCGGGCTACACCTTC. As protein: CASSPTGSGYTF.

V is TRBV12-5 and J is TRBJ2-5, with 8 bases that match TRBD1. J gave up 6 bases and V 1 base, and 4 bases lay outside the gene matches. Germline V gene sequence: CDR1 LGHNT, CDR2 FRNRAP. The CDR3 runs to 14 residues. CDR3 in amino acids: CASGLGTGRKTQYF. In DNA form, the CDR3 reads TGTGCTAGTGGTTTGGGGACAGGGAGGAAGACCCAGTACTTC. Combining the CDR3 with reference TRBV12-5 and TRBJ2-5 gives the whole variable domain DARVTQTPRHKVTEMGQEVTMRCQPILGHNTVFWYRQTMMQGLELLAYFRNRAPLDDSGMPKDRFSAEMPDATLATLKIQPSEPRDSAVYFCASGLGTGRKTQYFGPGTRLLVL.

The gene calls are TRBV7-9 and TRBJ1-6; TRBD1 might be the D (5 bases). Trimming took 4 bases from V and 11 from J, leaving 9 bases between them. Germline V gene data show CDR1 as SEHNR and CDR2 as FQNEAQ (reference sequence). This CDR3 spans 12 amino acids. CDR3 protein: CASSYTGPPLHF. In DNA, the CDR3 is TGTGCCAGCAGCTACACAGGTCCACCCCTCCACTTT.

The V gene is TRBV3-1 (or the pseudogene TRBV3-2), the J gene TRBJ2-7; 11 nucleotides align to TRBD2. This CDR3 spans 15 amino acids. J gave up 3 bases and V 4 bases, and 5 bases lay outside the gene matches. The germline CDR1 and CDR2 sequences are LGHDT and YNNKEL (reference sequence). The CDR3 sequence: CASSPLAGGLYEQYF. The CDR3 bases are TGTGCCAGCAGCCCCCTAGCGGGGGGCCTCTACGAGCAGTACTTC.

This clone was recorded only once. This sequence joins TRBV28 and TRBJ2-7; 11 bases align to TRBD2. Per the germline V gene, CDR1 is MDHEN and CDR2 is SYDVKM. The V and J ends lost 3 bases and 6 bases, in that order; junction bases with no gene match: 7. The CDR3 length is 15 residues. CDR3 sequence: CASSLPQTSGTEQYF. CDR3 DNA: TGTGCCAGCAGTTTGCCTCAGACTAGCGGGACCGAGCAGTACTTC.

The chain links TRBV4-3 to TRBJ2-6, with D possibly TRBD1 on 6 matching bases. The V gene's germline CDR1 is LGHNA and CDR2 YSLEER. V lost 3 bases to trimming and J lost 0 bases, with 18 bases between them. This CDR3 region has 19 residues. CDR3: CASSQDPGTLSSGANVLTF. Here the CDR3 DNA reads TGCGCCAGCAGCCAGGATCCCGGGACACTAAGCTCTGGGGCCAACGTCCTGACTTTC.

The rearrangement uses TRBV2 and TRBJ1-2, with 7 bases that match TRBD1. This CDR3 region has 13 residues. V shed 4 bases, J shed 4 bases, and the junction held 3 bases outside the gene matches. Germline V CDR1 and CDR2: SNHLY, FYNNEI. The DNA of the CDR3 is TGTGCCAGCAGTGTAGCAGGGGGCTATGGCTACACCTTC. Translating it yields CASSVAGGYGYTF.

The V gene is TRBV3-1 (or the pseudogene TRBV3-2), the J gene TRBJ2-4; D is uncertain. The CDR3 loop spans 17 amino acids. Trimming took 0 bases from V and 0 from J, leaving 12 bases between them. Germline V gene sequence: CDR1 LGHDT, CDR2 YNNKEL (reference sequence). DNA for the CDR3: TGTGCCAGCAGCCAAGAGAAAAACGGTCTAGCCAAAAACATTCAGTACTTC. This encodes CASSQEKNGLAKNIQYF.

The gene calls are TRBV7-3 and TRBJ2-2; the match to TRBD1 covers 8 bases. The CDR3 is 15 amino acids. CDR1 and CDR2 (germline): SGHTA, FQGTGA. The V and J ends lost 5 bases and 4 bases, in that order; junction bases with no gene match: 6. In DNA, the CDR3 is TGTGCCAGCAGCCCCCACGGACAGGGCACCGGGGAGCTGTTTTTT. It translates to CASSPHGQGTGELFF.

The chain joins TRBV27 to TRBJ2-5; TRBD1 is a possible D gene (6 bases). Germline V CDR1 and CDR2: MNHEY, SMNVEV (reference sequence). Between the trimmed V and J ends, which lost 6 bases and 9 bases, there was a span of 20 bases. The CDR3 has 14 amino acids. This CDR3 reads CASRGNGDTEAQYF. Here the CDR3 DNA reads TGTGCCAGCAGAGGAAACGGGGACACGGAGGCCCAGTACTTC.

The chain uses TRBV27 and TRBJ2-7, with D unresolved. V was trimmed by 5 bases and J by 0 bases, leaving 14 bases between them. The CDR3 length is 15 residues. Germline CDR1 reads MNHEY; CDR2 reads SMNVEV (reference sequence). CDR3 nucleotides: TGTGCCAGCAGTAAGACTTACCAGAGCTCCTACGAGCAGTACTTC. Residues: CASSKTYQSSYEQYF.